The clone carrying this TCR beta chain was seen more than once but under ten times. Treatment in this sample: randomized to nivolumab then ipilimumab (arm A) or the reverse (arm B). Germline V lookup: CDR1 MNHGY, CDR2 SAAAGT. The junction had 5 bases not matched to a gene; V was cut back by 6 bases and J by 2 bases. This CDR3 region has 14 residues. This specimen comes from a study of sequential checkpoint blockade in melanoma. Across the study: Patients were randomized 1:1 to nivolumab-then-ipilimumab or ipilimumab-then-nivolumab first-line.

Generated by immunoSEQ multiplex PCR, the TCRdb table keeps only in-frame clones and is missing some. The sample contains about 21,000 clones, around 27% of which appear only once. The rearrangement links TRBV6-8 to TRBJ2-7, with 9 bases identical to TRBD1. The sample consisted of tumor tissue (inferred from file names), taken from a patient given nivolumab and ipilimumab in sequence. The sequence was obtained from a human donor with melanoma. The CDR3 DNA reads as TGTGCCAGCAGAGGGGACAGGGCCGCCTACGAGCAGTACTTC. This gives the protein CASRGDRAAYEQYF.